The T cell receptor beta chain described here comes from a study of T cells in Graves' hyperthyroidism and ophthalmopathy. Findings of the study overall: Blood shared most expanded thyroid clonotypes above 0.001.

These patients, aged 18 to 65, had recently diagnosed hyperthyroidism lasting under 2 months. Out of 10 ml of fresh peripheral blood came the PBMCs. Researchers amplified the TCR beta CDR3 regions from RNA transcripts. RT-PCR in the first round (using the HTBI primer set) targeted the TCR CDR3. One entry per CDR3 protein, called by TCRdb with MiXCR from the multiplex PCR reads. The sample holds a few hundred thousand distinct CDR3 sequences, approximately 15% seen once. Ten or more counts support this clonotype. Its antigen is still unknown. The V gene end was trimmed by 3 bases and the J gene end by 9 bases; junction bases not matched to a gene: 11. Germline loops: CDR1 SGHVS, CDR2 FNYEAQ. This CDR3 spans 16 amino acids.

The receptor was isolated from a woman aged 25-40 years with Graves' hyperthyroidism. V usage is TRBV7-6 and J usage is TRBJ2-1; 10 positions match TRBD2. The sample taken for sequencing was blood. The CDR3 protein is CASSFVTSGKFSEQFF. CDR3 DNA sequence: TGTGCCAGCAGCTTTGTTACTAGCGGGAAATTTAGTGAGCAGTTCTTC.